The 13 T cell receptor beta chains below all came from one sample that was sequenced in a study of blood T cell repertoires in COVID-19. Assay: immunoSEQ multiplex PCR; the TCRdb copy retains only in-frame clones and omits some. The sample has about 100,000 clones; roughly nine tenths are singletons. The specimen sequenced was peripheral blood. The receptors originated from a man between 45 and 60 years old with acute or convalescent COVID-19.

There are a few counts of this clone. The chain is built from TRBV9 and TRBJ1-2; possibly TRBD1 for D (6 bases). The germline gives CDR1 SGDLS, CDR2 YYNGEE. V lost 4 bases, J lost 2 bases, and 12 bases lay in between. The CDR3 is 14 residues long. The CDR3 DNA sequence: TGTGCCAGCAGCTTGTCAGGGGCGAACTATGGCTACACCTTC. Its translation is CASSLSGANYGYTF.

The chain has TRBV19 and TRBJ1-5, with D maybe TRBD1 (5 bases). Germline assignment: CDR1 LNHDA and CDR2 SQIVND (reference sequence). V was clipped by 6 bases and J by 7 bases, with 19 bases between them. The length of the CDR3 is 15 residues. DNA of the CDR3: TGTGCCAGTAGAGACCGGGACTTCGGTGGGCAGCCCCAGCATTTT. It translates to CASRDRDFGGQPQHF.

The CDR3 DNA follows: TGTGCCAGCAGCTATTGGGGGGGCACCGGGGAGCTGTTTTTT. Its protein product is CASSYWGGTGELFF. The chain recombines TRBV5-4 with TRBJ2-2; 7 nucleotides match TRBD2. The CDR3 length is 14 residues. The ends lost 3 bases at V and 4 bases at J; junction bases unmatched: 3. Germline CDR1 and CDR2: SGHNT and YYREEE (reference sequence).

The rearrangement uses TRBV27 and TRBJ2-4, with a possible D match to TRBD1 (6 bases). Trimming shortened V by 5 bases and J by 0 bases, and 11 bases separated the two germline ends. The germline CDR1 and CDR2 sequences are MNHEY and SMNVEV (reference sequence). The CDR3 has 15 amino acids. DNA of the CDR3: TGTGCCAGCAGTAGCAGGGGCATAGCCAAAAACATTCAGTACTTC. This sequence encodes CASSSRGIAKNIQYF.

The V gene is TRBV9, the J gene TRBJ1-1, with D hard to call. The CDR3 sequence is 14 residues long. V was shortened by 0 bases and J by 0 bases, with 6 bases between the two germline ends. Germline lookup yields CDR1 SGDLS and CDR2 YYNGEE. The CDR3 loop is CASSVDSLNTEAFF. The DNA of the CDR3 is TGTGCCAGCAGCGTAGACAGCTTGAACACTGAAGCTTTCTTT.

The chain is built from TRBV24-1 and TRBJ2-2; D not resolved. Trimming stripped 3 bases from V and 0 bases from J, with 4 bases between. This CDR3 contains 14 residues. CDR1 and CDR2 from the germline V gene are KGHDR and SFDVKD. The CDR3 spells CATSDPANTGELFF. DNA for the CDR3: TGTGCCACCAGTGATCCAGCGAACACCGGGGAGCTGTTTTTT.

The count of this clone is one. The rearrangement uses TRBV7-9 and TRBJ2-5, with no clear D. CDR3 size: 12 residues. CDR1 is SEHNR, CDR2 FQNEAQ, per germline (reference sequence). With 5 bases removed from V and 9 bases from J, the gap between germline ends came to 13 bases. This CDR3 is CASSAQTFAQYF. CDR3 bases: TGTGCCAGCAGCGCCCAGACATTTGCCCAGTACTTC.

The CDR3: CSVEGWGVDGYTF. The CDR3 nucleotides read TGCAGCGTTGAAGGTTGGGGGGTTGATGGCTACACCTTC. The genes are TRBV29-1 and TRBJ1-2, with a tentative D call TRBD1 (5 bases). The germline V gene has CDR1 SQVTM and CDR2 ANQGSEA. V dropped 1 base and J dropped 6 bases, with 12 bases sitting between them. The CDR3 consists of 13 residues.

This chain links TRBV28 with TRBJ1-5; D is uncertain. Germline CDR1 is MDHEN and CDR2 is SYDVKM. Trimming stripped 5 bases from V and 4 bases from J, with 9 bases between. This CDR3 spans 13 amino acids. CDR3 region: CASSRGRNQPQHF. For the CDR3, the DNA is TGTGCCAGCAGTCGAGGTAGGAATCAGCCCCAGCATTTT.

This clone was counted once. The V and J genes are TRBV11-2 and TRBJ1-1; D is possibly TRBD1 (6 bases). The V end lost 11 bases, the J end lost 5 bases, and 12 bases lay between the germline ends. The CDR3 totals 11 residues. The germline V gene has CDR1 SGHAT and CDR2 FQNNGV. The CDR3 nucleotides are TGTGCCGAACAGGGAAGAACTGAAGCTTTCTTT. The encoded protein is CAEQGRTEAFF.

CDR3 coding DNA: TGCAGCGTTGAGGGCTTGAACACTGAAGCTTTCTTT. Translating it yields CSVEGLNTEAFF. V is TRBV29-1 and J is TRBJ1-1; D is uncertain. Germline loops: CDR1 SQVTM, CDR2 ANQGSEA. There are 12 residues in the CDR3. The V gene lost 3 bases and the J gene lost 0 bases, with 5 bases spanning the gap.

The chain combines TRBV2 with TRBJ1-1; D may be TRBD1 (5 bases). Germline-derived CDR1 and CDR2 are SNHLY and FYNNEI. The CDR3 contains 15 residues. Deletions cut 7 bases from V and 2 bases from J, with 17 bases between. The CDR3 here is CASKPWGGRNTEAFF. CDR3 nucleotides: TGTGCCAGCAAACCATGGGGGGGTCGAAACACTGAAGCTTTCTTT.

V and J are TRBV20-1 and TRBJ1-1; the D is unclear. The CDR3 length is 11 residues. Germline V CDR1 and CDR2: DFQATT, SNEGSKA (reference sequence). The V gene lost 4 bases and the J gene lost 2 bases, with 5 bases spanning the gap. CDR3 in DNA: TGCAGTGCTACTATTAACACTGAAGCTTTCTTT. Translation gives CSATINTEAFF.